This T cell receptor beta chain was recovered during a study of tumor-infiltrating lymphocytes in localized non-small cell lung cancer. There are a few counts of this clone. Produced via immunoSEQ multiplex PCR; TCRdb's table is partial and in-frame only. This sample carries under 25,000 clones, approximately 70% of them seen once, and the ten largest clones take roughly 15%. From germline, CDR1 is MNHEY and CDR2 SVGAGI. The CDR3 contains 14 residues. V was cut by 5 bases and J by 3 bases, with 10 bases left in between. The sample comprised lung tumor tissue. This chain connects TRBV6-5 to TRBJ1-4; D is possibly TRBD1 (6 bases). The sequence was collected from a human donor with non-small cell lung cancer. This CDR3 reads CASSTGWANEKLFF. As DNA, the CDR3 is TGTGCCAGCAGTACAGGGTGGGCTAATGAAAAACTGTTTTTT.